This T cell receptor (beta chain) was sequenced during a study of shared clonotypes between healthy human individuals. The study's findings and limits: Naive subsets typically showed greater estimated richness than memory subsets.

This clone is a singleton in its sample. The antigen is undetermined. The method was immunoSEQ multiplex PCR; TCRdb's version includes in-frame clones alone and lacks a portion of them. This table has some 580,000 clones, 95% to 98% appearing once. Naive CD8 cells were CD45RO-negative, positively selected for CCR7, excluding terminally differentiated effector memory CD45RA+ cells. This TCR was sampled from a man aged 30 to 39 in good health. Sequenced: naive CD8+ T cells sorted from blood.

CDR3 nucleotide sequence: TGTGCCAGCAGCTTCACAGGGATCCCTTCCCTCAACACTGAAGCTTTCTTT. Translated, it gives CASSFTGIPSLNTEAFF. The rearrangement joins TRBV7-2 to TRBJ1-1; tentatively, D is TRBD1 (6 bases). CDR1 and CDR2 (germline): SGHTA, FQGNSA. The CDR3 contains 17 residues. V shed 3 bases and J shed 2 bases, with 19 bases lying between them.